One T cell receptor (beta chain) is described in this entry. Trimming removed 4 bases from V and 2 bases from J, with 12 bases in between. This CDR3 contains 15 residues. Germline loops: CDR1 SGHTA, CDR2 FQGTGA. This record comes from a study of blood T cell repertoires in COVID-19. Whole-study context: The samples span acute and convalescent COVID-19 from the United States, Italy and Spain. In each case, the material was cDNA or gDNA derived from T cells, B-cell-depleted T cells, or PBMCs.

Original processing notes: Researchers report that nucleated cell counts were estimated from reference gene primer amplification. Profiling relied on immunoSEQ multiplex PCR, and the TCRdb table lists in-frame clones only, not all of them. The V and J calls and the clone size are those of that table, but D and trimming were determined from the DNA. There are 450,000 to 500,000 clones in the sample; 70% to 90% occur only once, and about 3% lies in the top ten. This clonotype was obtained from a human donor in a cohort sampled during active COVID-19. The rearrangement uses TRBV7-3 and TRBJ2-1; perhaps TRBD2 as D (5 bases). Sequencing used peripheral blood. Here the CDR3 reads CASSSERAPYNEQFF. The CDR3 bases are TGTGCCAGCAGCTCAGAGAGGGCCCCCTACAATGAGCAGTTCTTC.